The rows below give T cell receptor beta chains drawn from one sample of a study of blood T cell repertoires in COVID-19. The data were produced by immunoSEQ multiplex PCR, yet TCRdb's version contains in-frame clones alone and is incomplete. The sample yields roughly 42,000 clones, approximately 85% seen once. The source material was peripheral blood. The receptors here all came from a human donor in a cohort sampled during active COVID-19. The CDR3 runs from the conserved cysteine through the conserved F or W. A D gene is named only where the DNA matches it firmly. Where a row states a size, it is once, few, many or the class of an expanded clone; other rows omit it.

v_call	j_call	clone_size	d_call	cdr3_nt	cdr3_aa
TRBV2	TRBJ2-7	-	-	TGTGCCAGTACAGGGACGAGCTCCTACGAGCAGTACTTC	CASTGTSSYEQYF
TRBV5-1	TRBJ2-7	-	-	TGCGCCAGCAGCCCGGGGTACGGCCCCTACGAGCAGTACTTC	CASSPGYGPYEQYF
TRBV5-8	TRBJ1-2	-	-	TGTGCCAGCAGCTTGGGAACCAGGGGACCCAACTATGGCTACACCTTC	CASSLGTRGPNYGYTF
TRBV7-2	TRBJ2-7	-	-	TGTGCCAGCGGCCGAAACAGGGACTACGAGCAGTACTTC	CASGRNRDYEQYF
TRBV9	TRBJ2-5	-	-	TGTGCCAGCAGCGTAGAGGGCGGGGGCGGGGAGACCCAGTACTTC	CASSVEGGGGETQYF
TRBV24-1	TRBJ1-5	-	-	TGTGCCACCAGTGATTGGGCGGGGGGCGATCAGCCCCAGCATTTT	CATSDWAGGDQPQHF
TRBV2	TRBJ1-5	once	TRBD1	TGTGCCAGCAGTCCCCAGGGGGCCCAGCATTTT	CASSPQGAQHF
TRBV4-2	TRBJ2-7	-	-	TGTGCCAGCAGCGTACAGGGTAGCGAGCAGTACTTC	CASSVQGSEQYF
TRBV19	TRBJ1-4	-	TRBD1	TGTGCCAGTAGTATCCCCGGGACAGGGACCGAAAAACTGTTTTTT	CASSIPGTGTEKLFF
TRBV29-1	TRBJ2-5	-	TRBD2	TGCAGCTTCGGGGGGGCGAGTGGGGAGACCCAGTACTTC	CSFGGASGETQYF
TRBV3-1/TRBV3-2	TRBJ2-7	-	-	TGTGCCAGCAGCCAAGTCCACTACGAGCAGTACTTC	CASSQVHYEQYF
TRBV5-4	TRBJ2-1	-	-	TGTGCCAGCAGCTTCAACAGTGAGCAGTTCTTC	CASSFNSEQFF
TRBV5-1	TRBJ2-7	-	-	TGCGCCAGCAGCTTGTCAGGGTTCTACGAGCAGTACTTC	CASSLSGFYEQYF
TRBV6-1	TRBJ2-7	-	TRBD1	TGTGCCAGCAGTGAAGGGACAGGGGGCGGCGAGCAGTACTTC	CASSEGTGGGEQYF
TRBV5-5	TRBJ1-2	-	TRBD1	TGTGCCAGCAGCTCAGGGGGACAGGGGAATGGCTACACCTTC	CASSSGGQGNGYTF
TRBV6-2/TRBV6-3	TRBJ2-5	-	TRBD2	TGTGCCAGCAGTGTCACCGGGACTAGAGTGGAGACCCAGTACTTC	CASSVTGTRVETQYF
TRBV5-4	TRBJ1-1	-	-	TGTGCCAGCAGCTTCCAATTAGGGAGTACTGAAGCTTTCTTT	CASSFQLGSTEAFF
TRBV20-1	TRBJ1-4	-	-	TGCAGTGCGTTGGAGAATGAAAAACTGTTTTTT	CSALENEKLFF
TRBV2	TRBJ1-1	-	-	TGTGCCGGAAGGGTCTACGGGGACACTGAAGCTTTCTTT	CAGRVYGDTEAFF
TRBV19	TRBJ2-7	-	-	TGTGCCAGTAGTACAACAGGGGGGGTTCCCTACGAGCAGTACTTC	CASSTTGGVPYEQYF
TRBV6-2/TRBV6-3	TRBJ1-2	-	-	TGTGCCAGCAGCCACCCCCCGTCGGGGAATGGCTACACCTTC	CASSHPPSGNGYTF
TRBV27	TRBJ2-5	-	-	TGTGCCAGCAGTTTGAGGCGGAATCAAGAGACCCAGTACTTC	CASSLRRNQETQYF
TRBV28	TRBJ2-6	-	-	TGTGCCAGCAGCTATGCTCCGTCTGGGGCCAACGTCCTGACTTTC	CASSYAPSGANVLTF
TRBV5-1	TRBJ1-1	-	-	TGCGCCAGCAGCTTGGGCGGGGGCGCAATGAACACTGAAGCTTTCTTT	CASSLGGGAMNTEAFF
TRBV28	TRBJ1-1	-	-	TGTGCCAGAGGGCGCAGGGCCATGAACACTGAAGCTTTCTTT	CARGRRAMNTEAFF
TRBV13	TRBJ1-1	-	-	TGTGCCAGCAGCTGGTCGGGGAACACTGAAGCTTTCTTT	CASSWSGNTEAFF
TRBV4-1	TRBJ2-4	-	-	TGCGCCAGCAGCCAAGAATCGCAGGGGGCCAAAAACATTCAGTACTTC	CASSQESQGAKNIQYF
TRBV5-4	TRBJ1-2	-	-	TGTGCCAGCAGCTCCGCCTGGGGCGATGATTCTGGCTACACCTTC	CASSSAWGDDSGYTF
TRBV7-9	TRBJ2-5	-	TRBD2	TGTGCCAGCAGCTTCTCGGTATCGGGGGGGCAAGAGACCCAGTACTTC	CASSFSVSGGQETQYF
TRBV7-2	TRBJ1-1	-	TRBD1	TGTGCCAGCAGCTTAGTCGCGACAGGGGGGGGTGTTGCTGAAGCTTTCTTT	CASSLVATGGGVAEAFF
TRBV27	TRBJ2-5	-	TRBD1	TGTGCCACCCCCGACAGGGGACGAGAGACCCAGTACTTC	CATPDRGRETQYF
TRBV20-1	TRBJ1-3	-	-	TGCAGTGCTAGTATTCCGGGGAGAAGGGACACCATATATTTT	CSASIPGRRDTIYF
TRBV7-8	TRBJ2-7	-	-	TGTGCCAGCAGCTTAGTTCAGGGGCCGACCTACGAGCAGTACTTC	CASSLVQGPTYEQYF
TRBV5-1	TRBJ1-5	-	-	TGCGCCAGCAGCAAGGCGGACAGTTTCAATCAGCCCCAGCATTTT	CASSKADSFNQPQHF
TRBV4-1	TRBJ1-1	-	-	TGCGCCAGCAGCCCTAGGACAGTGACCATGAACACTGAAGCTTTCTTT	CASSPRTVTMNTEAFF
TRBV9	TRBJ2-5	-	-	TGTGCCAGCAGTGCGGGACAGCAAGAGACCCAGTACTTC	CASSAGQQETQYF
TRBV3-1/TRBV3-2	TRBJ1-1	-	-	TGTGCCAGCAGCCAAGATGGCGCAGGGGTGAACACTGAAGCTTTCTTT	CASSQDGAGVNTEAFF
TRBV5-1	TRBJ2-1	-	TRBD2	TGCGCCAGCAGCTTGGAGGGAGGGCACAATGAGCAGTTCTTC	CASSLEGGHNEQFF
TRBV20-1	TRBJ1-2	-	-	TGCAGTGCCATAGCCAACTATGGCTACACCTTC	CSAIANYGYTF
TRBV5-1	TRBJ2-1	once	TRBD2	TGCGCCAGCAGCCCCACAGTAGCGGGGGGGAATAATGAGCAGTTCTTC	CASSPTVAGGNNEQFF
TRBV7-2	TRBJ2-1	-	-	TGTGCCAGCAGCTTAGACAACTCCCGGAGGGATGAGCAGTTCTTC	CASSLDNSRRDEQFF
TRBV5-1	TRBJ2-7	-	TRBD1	TGCGCCAGCAGCTTGGATGGACAGGGGGCCTACGAGCAGTACTTC	CASSLDGQGAYEQYF
TRBV19	TRBJ1-5	-	-	TGTGCCAGTAGAAGTGGGCGTGCATATAGCAATCAGCCCCAGCATTTT	CASRSGRAYSNQPQHF
TRBV4-1	TRBJ2-2	-	TRBD2	TGCGCCAGCAGCCCTAGCGGGGGGGAAGGGACCGGGGAGCTGTTTTTT	CASSPSGGEGTGELFF
TRBV29-1	TRBJ1-1	-	TRBD1	TGCAGCGTTATATACAGGGGGGGACGACAGGCTTTCTTT	CSVIYRGGRQAFF
TRBV27	TRBJ2-1	-	TRBD2	TGTGCCAGCACCGACCCATATAGCGGGGGGTACAATGAGCAGTTCTTC	CASTDPYSGGYNEQFF
TRBV11-2	TRBJ2-2	-	-	TGTGCCAGCAGCTTAGAATTAGGGGTGGCCGGGGAGCTGTTTTTT	CASSLELGVAGELFF
TRBV27	TRBJ2-7	once	-	TGTGCCAGCAGGCCGTGGCCCCACTCCTACGAGCAGTACTTC	CASRPWPHSYEQYF
TRBV29-1	TRBJ2-5	-	TRBD1	TGCAGCGTTGGACGACAGGGGAGAGAGACCCAGTACTTC	CSVGRQGRETQYF
TRBV4-1	TRBJ2-3	-	TRBD2	TGCGCCAGCAGCCCCGGGACTAGACTTCCCACAGATACGCAGTATTTT	CASSPGTRLPTDTQYF
TRBV7-9	TRBJ1-5	-	-	TGTGCCAGCAGCTTAGACAACAATCAGCCCCAGCATTTT	CASSLDNNQPQHF
TRBV6-2/TRBV6-3	TRBJ2-7	-	TRBD2	TGTGCCAGCAGTCCCCTACGGGGGGAGAGCTCCTACGAGCAGTACTTC	CASSPLRGESSYEQYF